These 12 T cell receptor beta chains came from one sample sequenced in a study of post-analysis software for immune sequencing data. Findings of the study overall: Relative to controls, patients had 5 or 6 TRBV segments at higher frequency, with TRBV5-6, TRBV5-1 and TRBV20-1 among these.

The authors incorporated unique molecular identifiers into the TCR beta cDNA libraries. A single record per CDR3 protein comes from TCRdb applying MiXCR to the PCR reads. The sample has roughly 650,000 distinct CDR3 sequences, 55% to 60% seen once. No antigen has been assigned to these receptors. Sequencing used blood. The receptors originated from a girl aged 2-10 years with multiple sclerosis.

This chain joins TRBV2 and TRBJ2-2; D gene uncertain. V was trimmed by 6 bases and J by 0 bases, leaving 8 bases between them. The CDR3 has 14 amino acids. CDR1 is SNHLY, CDR2 FYNNEI, per germline. The CDR3: CASRGGPNTGELFF. CDR3 DNA: TGTGCCAGCAGGGGCGGACCGAACACCGGGGAGCTGTTTTTT.

This clonotype was seen more than once but under ten times. The chain carries TRBV11-2 and TRBJ2-7; 7 nucleotides agree with TRBD1. J gave up 2 bases and V 5 bases, and 6 bases lay outside the gene matches. The CDR3 totals 14 residues. Germline values: CDR1 SGHAT, CDR2 FQNNGV. The CDR3 DNA is TGTGCCAGCAGCCCCGGGGACAGTGCCTACGAGCAGTACTTC. This codes for CASSPGDSAYEQYF.

The DNA for the CDR3 is TGTGCCAGCAGTGAAGCGCTCGGAACTAGCGGGAGGGGATACTACGAGCAGTACTTC. It codes for CASSEALGTSGRGYYEQYF. The chain couples TRBV2 to TRBJ2-7; 13 positions agree with TRBD2. Germline V gene lookup returns CDR1 SNHLY and CDR2 FYNNEI. The CDR3 loop spans 19 amino acids. Trimming cost V 0 bases and J 3 bases; bases outside gene matches: 11.

This clonotype appeared a few times. V and J are TRBV6-2 or TRBV6-3 and TRBJ2-2; possibly TRBD2 for D (7 bases). V lost 5 bases and J 6 bases, leaving 13 bases between the germline ends. Germline lookup yields CDR1 MNHEY and CDR2 SVGEGT. This CDR3 is built from 14 residues. CDR3 protein: CASSPLGGAGELFF. CDR3 DNA sequence: TGTGCCAGCAGTCCCCTAGGGGGGGCCGGGGAGCTGTTTTTT.

The rearrangement joins TRBV7-9 to TRBJ2-7; 9 bases map to TRBD2. After removal of 6 bases from V and 2 bases from J, the junction contained 11 bases not matched to a gene. The CDR3 has 16 residues. The germline CDR1 and CDR2 sequences are SEHNR and FQNEAQ (reference sequence). CDR3 sequence (DNA): TGTGCCAGCAGACCTACAGGGACTAGCCGAACCTACGAGCAGTACTTC. Its translation is CASRPTGTSRTYEQYF.

The gene calls are TRBV10-3 and TRBJ1-1, with 8 nucleotides matching TRBD1. From germline, CDR1 is ENHRY and CDR2 SYGVKD. Germline trimming cut 6 bases from V and 0 bases from J; bases unmatched to any gene: 0. The CDR3 runs 13 residues. This CDR3 is CAIRDRVNTEAFF. CDR3 sequence (DNA): TGTGCCATCAGGGACAGGGTGAACACTGAAGCTTTCTTT.

J is TRBJ2-6 and V is TRBV25-1; D possibly matches TRBD1 or TRBD2 (5 bases each). V shed 1 base and J shed 0 bases, with 13 bases lying between them. The CDR3 has 18 amino acids. Germline V gene lookup returns CDR1 MGHDK and CDR2 SYGVNS. As DNA, the CDR3 is TGTGCCAGCAGTGAATCCCGGGGCCCACTCTCTGGGGCCAACGTCCTGACTTTC. Its translation is CASSESRGPLSGANVLTF.

This clonotype was recorded only once. The chain links TRBV18 to TRBJ2-7, with D possibly called TRBD1 or TRBD2 (5 bases each). The last part of the DNA fits TRBJ2-5 better; the J call may be wrong. CDR3 length: 15 amino acids. CDR1 is KGHSH, CDR2 LQKENI, per germline. CDR3 sequence: CASSPSGTWTETQYF. The CDR3 DNA sequence: TGTGCCAGCTCACCCTCCGGGACCTGGACAGAGACCCAGTACTTC.

V is TRBV7-2 and J is TRBJ2-5; TRBD1 might be the D (6 bases). V gave up 3 bases and J gave up 4 bases, with 15 bases separating them. The CDR3 is 15 amino acids. The germline V gene has CDR1 SGHTA and CDR2 FQGNSA. DNA for the CDR3: TGTGCCAGCAGCTTCATAACAGGGACCGTAGAGACCCAGTACTTC. Encoded protein: CASSFITGTVETQYF.

This chain connects TRBV7-2 to TRBJ2-3; tentatively, D is TRBD2 (6 bases). CDR1 and CDR2 (germline): SGHTA, FQGNSA. With 0 bases removed from V and 2 bases from J, the gap between germline ends came to 15 bases. The CDR3 runs 17 residues. This CDR3 reads CASSLAPSGGNTDTQYF. The CDR3 DNA reads TGTGCCAGCAGCTTAGCGCCTTCCGGAGGGAACACAGATACGCAGTATTTT.

This clonotype was recorded a few times. V and J are TRBV20-1 and TRBJ1-4, with a tentative D call TRBD1 (5 bases). The germline V gene encodes CDR1 DFQATT and CDR2 SNEGSKA (reference sequence). V lost 1 base and J 12 bases, leaving 15 bases between the germline ends. This CDR3 is 13 amino acids long. As DNA, the CDR3 is TGCAGTGCTAGAGTTGGAGTTCTGGGGGAACTGTTTTTT. Amino acid sequence: CSARVGVLGELFF.

V gene TRBV20-1 combines with J gene TRBJ2-4; D is ambiguous. Germline V CDR1 and CDR2: DFQATT, SNEGSKA (reference sequence). This CDR3 comprises 16 residues. V gave up 0 bases and J gave up 4 bases, with 16 bases separating them. This chain's CDR3 is CSAREPPATRKNIQYF. CDR3 DNA: TGCAGTGCTAGAGAACCCCCGGCGACCCGAAAAAACATTCAGTACTTC.